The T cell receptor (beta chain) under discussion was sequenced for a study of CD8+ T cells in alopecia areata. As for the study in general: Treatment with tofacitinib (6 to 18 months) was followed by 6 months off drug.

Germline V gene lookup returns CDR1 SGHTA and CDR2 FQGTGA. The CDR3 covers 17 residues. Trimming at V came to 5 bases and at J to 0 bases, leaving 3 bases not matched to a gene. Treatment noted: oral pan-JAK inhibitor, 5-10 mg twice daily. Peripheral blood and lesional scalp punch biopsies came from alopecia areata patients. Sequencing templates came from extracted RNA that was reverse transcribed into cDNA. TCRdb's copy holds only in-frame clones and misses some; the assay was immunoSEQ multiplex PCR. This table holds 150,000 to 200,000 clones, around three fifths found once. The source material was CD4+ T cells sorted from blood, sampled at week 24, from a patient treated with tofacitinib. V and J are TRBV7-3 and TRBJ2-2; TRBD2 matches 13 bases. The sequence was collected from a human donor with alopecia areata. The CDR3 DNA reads TGTGCCAGCAGCCGCGGGACTAGCGGGGCGAACACCGGGGAGCTGTTTTTT. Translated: CASSRGTSGANTGELFF.